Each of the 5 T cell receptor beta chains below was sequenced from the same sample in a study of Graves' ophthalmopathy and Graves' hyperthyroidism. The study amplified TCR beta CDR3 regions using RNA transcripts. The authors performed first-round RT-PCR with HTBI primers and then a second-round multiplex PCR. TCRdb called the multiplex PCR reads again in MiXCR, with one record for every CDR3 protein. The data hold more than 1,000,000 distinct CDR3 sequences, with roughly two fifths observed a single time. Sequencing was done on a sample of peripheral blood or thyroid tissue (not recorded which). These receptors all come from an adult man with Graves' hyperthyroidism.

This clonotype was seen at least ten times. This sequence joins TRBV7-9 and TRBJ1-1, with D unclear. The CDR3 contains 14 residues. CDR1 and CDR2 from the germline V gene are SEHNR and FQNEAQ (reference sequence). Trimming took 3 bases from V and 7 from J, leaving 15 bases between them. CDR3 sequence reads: CASSFQPQESEAFF. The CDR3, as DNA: TGTGCCAGCAGCTTTCAACCCCAGGAGAGTGAAGCTTTCTTT.

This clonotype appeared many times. CDR3 sequence reads: CASSSSDSYTEAFF. The CDR3 DNA sequence: TGTGCCAGCAGCTCGTCAGACAGTTACACTGAAGCTTTCTTT. The chain couples TRBV7-9 to TRBJ1-1, with a weak D call TRBD1 (5 bases). This CDR3 has 14 residues. Germline V gene data show CDR1 as SEHNR and CDR2 as FQNEAQ (reference sequence). Trimming pared 4 bases from V and 3 bases from J, leaving 12 bases between.

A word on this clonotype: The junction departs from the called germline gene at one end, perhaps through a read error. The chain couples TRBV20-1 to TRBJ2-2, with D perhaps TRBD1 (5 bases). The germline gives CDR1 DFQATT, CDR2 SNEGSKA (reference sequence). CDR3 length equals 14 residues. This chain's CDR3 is CSARTAGNTRELFF. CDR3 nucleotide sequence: TGCAGTGCTAGGACAGCTGGAAACACCAGGGAGCTGTTTTTT.

Here the CDR3 reads CASSFVAGGYEQYF. The CDR3 DNA reads TGTGCCAGCAGCTTTGTTGCGGGAGGATACGAGCAGTACTTC. The V call is TRBV5-4, the J call TRBJ2-7; TRBD2 matches at 8 bases. Trimming took 2 bases from V and 4 from J; bases not matched to a gene: 5. The CDR3 has 14 amino acids. Looked up from germline, CDR1 is SGHNT and CDR2 is YYREEE (reference sequence). The variable domain in full, completed from reference TRBV5-4 and TRBJ2-7, reads ETGVTQSPTHLIKTRGQQVTLRCSSQSGHNTVSWYQQALGQGPQFIFQYYREEENGRGNFPPRFSGLQFPNYSSELNVNALELDDSALYLCASSFVAGGYEQYFGPGTRLTVT.

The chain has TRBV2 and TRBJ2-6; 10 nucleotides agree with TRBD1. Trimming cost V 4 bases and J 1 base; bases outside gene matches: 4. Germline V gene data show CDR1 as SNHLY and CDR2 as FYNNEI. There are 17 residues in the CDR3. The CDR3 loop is CASSGQGALSGANVLTF. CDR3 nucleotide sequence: TGTGCCAGCAGTGGACAGGGGGCTCTTTCTGGGGCCAACGTCCTGACTTTC.